Here is one TCR beta chain with its context. The sample belongs to a study of blood T cell repertoires in COVID-19. Turning to the study itself: Sites across the United States, Italy and Spain contributed samples from acute and convalescent COVID-19.

In the source study's methods: Researchers report that nucleated cell counts were estimated from reference gene primer amplification. Clones were read by immunoSEQ multiplex PCR, and TCRdb kept only the in-frame ones, dropping some. V and J calls and clone size are given by that table; D and trimming were obtained from the DNA. The sample records more than 150,000 clones, roughly 88% being singletons. The length of the CDR3 is 15 residues. The germline V gene has CDR1 MNHNS and CDR2 SASEGT. Unmatched junction bases numbered 8, after V lost 2 bases and J lost 6 bases. The chain uses TRBV6-1 and TRBJ2-7; TRBD1 matches at 9 bases. This TCR derives from a woman aged 55-70 years with acute or convalescent COVID-19. Sequenced input: peripheral blood. DNA of the CDR3: TGTGCCAGCAGTGAATTACGGGACAGGGACCGCGAGCAGTACTTC. Translated: CASSELRDRDREQYF.